Listed below are T cell receptor beta chains from one sample, sequenced in a study of cytomegalovirus exposure and HLA in healthy donors. The data were produced by immunoSEQ multiplex PCR, yet TCRdb's version contains in-frame clones alone and is incomplete. The data contain around 100,000 clones, 65% to 80% of them singletons. Sequencing was carried out using PBMCs. The receptors shown here come from a woman between 18 and 29 years old in good health and CMV-seropositive. Each CDR3 is given with its conserved first and last residue. Fields, in order: D gene, J gene, V gene, clone size, CDR3 DNA, CDR3 protein. A D gene is named only where the DNA matches it firmly. Not every row has a clone size; where given, it reads once, few, many or a size class.

. TRBJ1-6 TRBV7-2 . TGTGCCAGCAGCTTAGGGCAGGGAACAAATTCACCCCTCCACTTT CASSLGQGTNSPLHF
. TRBJ2-3 TRBV5-1 few TGCGCCAGCAGCTTGGCCTCCAAGCGCGGTAGCACAGATACGCAGTATTTT CASSLASKRGSTDTQYF
. TRBJ2-2 TRBV6-4 once TGTGCCAGCAGCACAGGGAGTCCGGACACCGGGGAGCTGTTTTTT CASSTGSPDTGELFF
TRBD1 TRBJ1-1 TRBV9 . TGTGCCAGCAGCGGGACAGGGGGTGACACTGAAGCTTTCTTT CASSGTGGDTEAFF
. TRBJ2-7 TRBV2 . TGTGCCAGCAGGGTAGAGGAGATCTCCTACGAGCAGTACTTC CASRVEEISYEQYF
. TRBJ1-4 TRBV15 . TGTGCCACCAGCCCCCAAGGGAGGCGGGAAAAACTGTTTTTT CATSPQGRREKLFF
TRBD1 TRBJ1-2 TRBV9 . TGTGCCAGCAGCGTAGTCGCAGGGGGCGCAACTAAGGGCTACACCTTC CASSVVAGGATKGYTF
. TRBJ1-2 TRBV7-9 once TGTGCCAGCAGCTCACAGGGAAACTATGGCTACACCTTC CASSSQGNYGYTF
. TRBJ1-1 TRBV18 few TGTGCCAGCTCAAAACAGGGACGGGACACTGAAGCTTTCTTT CASSKQGRDTEAFF
TRBD2 TRBJ2-7 TRBV27 . TGTGCCAGCAAACGGACTAGCGGGAGTCCCTTCACCTACGAGCAGTACTTC CASKRTSGSPFTYEQYF
TRBD1 TRBJ2-7 TRBV18 . TGTGCCAGCTCACCACCCTCGGCAGGGGGCACCTACGAGCAGTACTTC CASSPPSAGGTYEQYF
. TRBJ2-2 TRBV7-2 once TGTGCCAGCAGCCCCCTGGAGTCGTCAGTCGGTGGCGCCGGGGAGCTGTTTTTT CASSPLESSVGGAGELFF
. TRBJ2-7 TRBV4-2 . TGTGCCAGCAGCCAAAGACAGTCCTACGAGCAGTACTTC CASSQRQSYEQYF
. TRBJ2-7 TRBV27 . TGTGCCAGCAGCCGTAGCGTGTCCTACGAGCAGTACTTC CASSRSVSYEQYF
. TRBJ1-1 TRBV5-6 . TGTGCCAGCAGCTTGGATGCAGGGTCAAACACTGAAGCTTTCTTT CASSLDAGSNTEAFF
TRBD1 TRBJ2-4 TRBV12-5 . TGTGCTAGTGGTTTGGTAGTGTCTCGGGACAGCGTAGCCAAAAACATTCAGTACTTC CASGLVVSRDSVAKNIQYF
. TRBJ1-2 TRBV4-3 . TGCGCCAGCAGCCCCCCCCTGGCAGGGGACATGGGTTGGAACTATGGCTACACCTTC CASSPPLAGDMGWNYGYTF
. TRBJ1-1 TRBV9 . TGTGCCAGCAGCTCCGGACAGATGAACACTGAAGCTTTCTTT CASSSGQMNTEAFF
. TRBJ2-3 TRBV12-2 . TGTGCAAGTCGCTTAATAGGAACAGGGTGGACAGATACGCAGTATTTT CASRLIGTGWTDTQYF
. TRBJ2-2 TRBV15 . TGTGCCACCAGCAGAGCCTCGCTTCTGCGCACCGGGGAGCTGTTTTTT CATSRASLLRTGELFF
. TRBJ1-2 TRBV7-9 once TGTGCCAGCAGCACTCCCGGCAGGGCCCTCAGCTATGGCTACACCTTC CASSTPGRALSYGYTF
TRBD2 TRBJ2-3 TRBV15 . TGTGCCACCAGCAGAGCACTCAGCGGGAGGAGGGCAGATACGCAGTATTTT CATSRALSGRRADTQYF
. TRBJ2-2 TRBV7-9 . TGTGCCAGCAGCCATAGAGGAGGGACTTACGAGTCTGGGGAGCTGTTTTTT CASSHRGGTYESGELFF
. TRBJ2-1 TRBV27 few TGTGCCACTAGGCTAGGGGCGGGAAACAATGAGCAGTTCTTC CATRLGAGNNEQFF
. TRBJ2-6 TRBV30 . TGTGCCTGGAGCCAGGACAGAACTGGGGCCAACGTCCTGACTTTC CAWSQDRTGANVLTF
. TRBJ1-6 TRBV18 . TGTGCCAGCTCACCATACCAGGCCGATAATTCACCCCTCCACTTT CASSPYQADNSPLHF
. TRBJ1-4 TRBV4-2 . TGTGCCAGCAGCCAAGAGGGAGGGGAGGCTAATGAAAAACTGTTTTTT CASSQEGGEANEKLFF